Below are 2 T cell receptor beta chains sequenced from a single sample in a study of T cells after yellow fever vaccination. TCRdb independently ran MiXCR on the 5' RACE reads; one entry per CDR3 protein. This table holds roughly 340,000 distinct CDR3 sequences, roughly 9.4% found once. Source: PBMCs, taken on the day of the first yellow fever vaccination. The receptor set was obtained from a man aged 18 to 30 who received the YFV17D yellow fever vaccine.

The chain couples TRBV12-3 or TRBV12-4 to TRBJ1-2; TRBD1 agrees at 8 bases. The CDR3 contains 15 residues. Trimming removed 7 bases from V and 0 bases from J; junction bases left unmatched: 7. CDR3 sequence (DNA): TGTGCCAGCATTCTACAGGGGGGAGCTAACTATGGCTACACCTTC. Its protein product is CASILQGGANYGYTF.

CDR3 residues: CASSWGTSGGPNEQFF. CDR3 bases: TGTGCCAGCAGCTGGGGGACTAGCGGGGGGCCCAATGAGCAGTTCTTC. The chain uses TRBV5-4 and TRBJ2-1; 15 bases are shared with TRBD2. CDR1 SGHNT and CDR2 YYREEE come from the germline V gene (reference sequence). With 3 bases clipped from V and 6 bases from J, the junction kept 4 bases outside the gene matches. This CDR3 is 16 amino acids long. The full variable domain, with the rest looked up from reference TRBV5-4 and TRBJ2-1, is ETGVTQSPTHLIKTRGQQVTLRCSSQSGHNTVSWYQQALGQGPQFIFQYYREEENGRGNFPPRFSGLQFPNYSSELNVNALELDDSALYLCASSWGTSGGPNEQFFGPGTRLTVL.